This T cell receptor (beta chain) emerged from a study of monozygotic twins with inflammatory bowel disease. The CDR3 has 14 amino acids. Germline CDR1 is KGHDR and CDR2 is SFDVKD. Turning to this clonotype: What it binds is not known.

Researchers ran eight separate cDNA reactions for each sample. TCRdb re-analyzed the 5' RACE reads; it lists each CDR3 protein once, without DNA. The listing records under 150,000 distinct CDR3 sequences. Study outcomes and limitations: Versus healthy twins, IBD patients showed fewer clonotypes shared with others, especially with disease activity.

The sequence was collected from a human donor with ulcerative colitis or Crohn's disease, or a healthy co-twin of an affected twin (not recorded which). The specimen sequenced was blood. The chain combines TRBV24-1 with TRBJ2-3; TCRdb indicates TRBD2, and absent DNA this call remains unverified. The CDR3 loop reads CATIRSGCKDTQYF.